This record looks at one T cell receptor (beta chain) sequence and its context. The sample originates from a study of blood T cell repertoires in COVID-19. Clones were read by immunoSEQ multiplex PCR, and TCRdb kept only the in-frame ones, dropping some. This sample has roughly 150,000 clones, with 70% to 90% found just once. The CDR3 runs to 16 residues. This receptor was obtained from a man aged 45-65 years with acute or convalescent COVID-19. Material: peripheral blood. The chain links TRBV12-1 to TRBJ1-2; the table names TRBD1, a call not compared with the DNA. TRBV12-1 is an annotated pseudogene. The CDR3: CASSFALMSGACGYTF. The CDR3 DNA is TGTGCCAGCAGCTTTGCGCTCATGTCAGGGGCGTGTGGCTACACCTTC.